This TCR beta chain emerged from a study of human T cells and chemical hapten exposure. Time point defined: patch test 3, about 24 weeks after DPC sensitization. The treatment: therapeutic diphenylcyclopropenone sensitization with weekly scalp DPC. Germline V gene sequence: CDR1 MDHEN, CDR2 SYDVKM. The length of the CDR3 is 14 residues. The V gene end was trimmed by 4 bases and the J gene end by 2 bases; junction bases not matched to a gene: 2. TCRdb called the RACE reads again in MiXCR, with one record for every CDR3 protein. Among about 190,000 distinct CDR3 sequences listed, roughly a quarter were seen once.

The chain recombines TRBV28 with TRBJ1-2, with 9 bases lining up with TRBD1. The specimen comprised whole blood, sampled in connection with sensitization to the hapten diphenylcyclopropenone (DPC). The clonotype originates from a woman in her forties with alopecia areata. Some clones in this sample may be carry-over from other donors' samples. The CDR3 DNA reads TGTGCCAGCAGTTGGGGGACAGGGAACTATGGCTACACCTTC. Protein: CASSWGTGNYGYTF.